Each of the 32 T cell receptor beta chains below was sequenced from the same sample in a study of T cells in Graves' hyperthyroidism and ophthalmopathy. RNA transcripts served as the template for amplifying TCR beta CDR3 regions. HTBI primers drove first-round RT-PCR of the TCR CDR3. TCRdb fed the multiplex PCR reads into MiXCR, producing one record per CDR3 protein. The sample lists roughly 640,000 distinct CDR3 sequences, approximately 15% occurring once. Sequenced input: blood. The receptors come from a woman aged 40 to 50 with Graves' ophthalmopathy.

V is TRBV3-1 and J is TRBJ1-1; 9 bases agree with TRBD1. Germline V gives CDR1 LGHDT, CDR2 YNNKEL (reference sequence). The V segment lost 6 bases and the J segment 4 bases; nucleotides outside the gene matches: 12. CDR3 length equals 16 residues. The CDR3 reads CASRLRGQGVVTEAFF. For the CDR3, the DNA is TGTGCCAGCAGGCTCCGGGGACAGGGTGTAGTCACTGAAGCTTTCTTT.

This clonotype turned up a few times. J is TRBJ2-6 and V is TRBV7-8; D call uncertain. CDR3 length equals 15 residues. The germline V gene has CDR1 SGHVS and CDR2 FQNEAQ. V lost 8 bases and J 1 base, leaving 12 bases between the germline ends. This chain's CDR3 is CASGTTASGANVLTF. In DNA, the CDR3 is TGTGCCAGCGGTACCACAGCATCTGGGGCCAACGTCCTGACTTTC.

This clonotype was recorded at least ten times. The chain links TRBV27 to TRBJ2-7; D assignment may be TRBD1 or TRBD2 (5 bases each). Between the trimmed V and J ends, which lost 0 bases and 6 bases, there was a span of 6 bases. CDR3 length: 12 amino acids. Germline lookup yields CDR1 MNHEY and CDR2 SMNVEV (reference sequence). The CDR3 nucleotides read TGTGCCAGCAGTTTATCTGGGACCGAGCAGTACTTC. It codes for CASSLSGTEQYF.

This clonotype has ten or more counts. This chain joins TRBV6-1 and TRBJ1-5; 12 nucleotides match TRBD1. CDR1 is MNHNS, CDR2 SASEGT, per germline. Unmatched junction bases numbered 4, after V lost 4 bases and J lost 0 bases. This CDR3 comprises 17 residues. CDR3 amino acids: CASSGWDRGRSNQPQHF. Here the CDR3 DNA reads TGTGCCAGCAGTGGTTGGGACAGGGGGCGTAGCAATCAGCCCCAGCATTTT.

This clonotype was found a few times. The chain combines TRBV11-2 with TRBJ2-6; a weak D match, TRBD1 (5 bases). Germline values: CDR1 SGHAT, CDR2 FQNNGV. V lost 5 bases and J 2 bases, leaving 13 bases between the germline ends. The CDR3 runs to 16 residues. The DNA of the CDR3 is TGTGCCAGCAGCAGACTCAGGGTTGCTGGGGCCAACGTCCTGACTTTC. Its protein product is CASSRLRVAGANVLTF.

This clonotype occurred many times. This chain joins TRBV27 and TRBJ1-1; D unclear. Looked up from germline, CDR1 is MNHEY and CDR2 is SMNVEV (reference sequence). The CDR3 runs 14 residues. The V and J ends lost 1 base and 5 bases respectively, with 11 bases between them. CDR3 amino acids: CASSLLGYRTEAFF. The CDR3 bases are TGTGCCAGCAGTTTATTGGGATATCGTACTGAAGCTTTCTTT.

This clonotype came up a few times. CDR3 sequence (DNA): TGTGCCAGCAGCTTAGGGGGAGTAGGGCATTACAATGAGCAGTTCTTC. Protein sequence: CASSLGGVGHYNEQFF. The rearrangement joins TRBV13 to TRBJ2-1; perhaps TRBD2 as D (5 bases). V was shortened by 0 bases and J by 4 bases, with 13 bases between the two germline ends. The CDR3 length is 16 residues. Germline loops: CDR1 PRHDT, CDR2 FYEKMQ (reference sequence).

This clonotype appeared many times. V is TRBV6-1 and J is TRBJ1-2, with D possibly TRBD1 on 5 matching bases. V was clipped by 8 bases and J by 3 bases, with 13 bases between them. The length of the CDR3 is 13 residues. Germline V gene sequence: CDR1 MNHNS, CDR2 SASEGT. CDR3 loop: CASWGGEDYGYTF. DNA for the CDR3: TGTGCCAGCTGGGGGGGGGAGGACTATGGCTACACCTTC.

The chain has TRBV10-1 and TRBJ2-2; D possibly matches TRBD1 or TRBD2 (5 bases each). The CDR3 is 14 residues long. Trimming took off 5 bases at V and 2 bases at J, with 9 bases between the two ends. Per germline, CDR1 WNHNN and CDR2 SYGVQD (reference sequence). The CDR3 here is CASSPGRNTGELFF. As DNA, the CDR3 is TGCGCCAGCAGTCCGGGACGAAACACCGGGGAGCTGTTTTTT.

This sequence joins TRBV19 and TRBJ1-1; possibly TRBD1 for D (5 bases). The CDR3 is 14 residues long. Trimming took 1 base from V and 3 from J, leaving 9 bases between them. CDR1 and CDR2 from the germline V gene are LNHDA and SQIVND (reference sequence). CDR3 residues: CASSIAPGYTEAFF. DNA of the CDR3: TGTGCCAGTAGTATAGCCCCAGGGTACACTGAAGCTTTCTTT.

There are many counts of this clonotype. This chain links TRBV11-2 with TRBJ2-2; TRBD1 agrees at 7 bases. CDR1 and CDR2 from the germline V gene are SGHAT and FQNNGV. The CDR3 runs 14 residues. V lost 1 base and J lost 6; bases outside the gene matches: 2. The CDR3 loop reads CASSLGTGAGELFF. The CDR3 DNA is TGTGCCAGCAGCTTAGGAACAGGGGCCGGGGAGCTGTTTTTT.

This clonotype was found a few times. The genes are TRBV6-5 and TRBJ2-2; unclear D gene. The CDR3 has 12 residues. Germline CDR1 MNHEY, CDR2 SVGAGI. V was shortened by 2 bases and J by 6 bases, with 4 bases between the two germline ends. The CDR3 nucleotides are TGTGCCAGCAGTTACCTAGCCGGGGAGCTGTTTTTT. Translating it yields CASSYLAGELFF.

This clonotype was counted ten times or more. The chain is built from TRBV19 and TRBJ1-5; D may be TRBD1 (6 bases). The germline V gene has CDR1 LNHDA and CDR2 SQIVND (reference sequence). V gave up 3 bases and J gave up 0 bases, with 9 bases separating them. CDR3 length equals 15 residues. CDR3 sequence reads: CASSMDSYSNQPQHF. The CDR3 nucleotides are TGTGCCAGTAGTATGGACAGTTATAGCAATCAGCCCCAGCATTTT.

The rearrangement links TRBV27 to TRBJ2-5; 7 bases are a match to TRBD1. Unmatched junction bases numbered 7, after V lost 5 bases and J lost 4 bases. CDR1 is MNHEY, CDR2 SMNVEV, per germline (reference sequence). The CDR3 is 14 amino acids. The CDR3 spells CASSPTGTVETQYF. Here the CDR3 DNA reads TGTGCCAGCAGTCCGACCGGGACAGTAGAGACCCAGTACTTC.

This clonotype was counted between two and nine times. The chain couples TRBV20-1 to TRBJ1-3; D might be TRBD1 (5 bases). Trimming removed 3 bases at V and 0 bases at J, with 9 bases between. Germline V lookup: CDR1 DFQATT, CDR2 SNEGSKA (reference sequence). The CDR3 is 14 amino acids. CDR3 coding DNA: TGCAGTGCTAGTATGGGGCTCTCTGGAAACACCATATATTTT. It encodes CSASMGLSGNTIYF.

There are many counts of this clonotype. J is TRBJ1-1 and V is TRBV6-2 or TRBV6-3; D unresolved. Germline CDR1 and CDR2: MNHEY and SVGEGT. This CDR3 is built from 14 residues. V lost 5 bases and J 2 bases, leaving 12 bases between the germline ends. The CDR3 DNA reads as TGTGCCAGCAGTCTCGCTGGGTTTAACACTGAAGCTTTCTTT. Protein sequence: CASSLAGFNTEAFF.

Many counts were recorded for this clonotype. The chain has TRBV12-3 or TRBV12-4 and TRBJ2-1, with 11 bases lining up with TRBD2. There are 15 residues in the CDR3. Unmatched junction bases numbered 6, after V lost 6 bases and J lost 5 bases. CDR3 nucleotide sequence: TGTGCCAGCAGCCGTAGCGGGAGGGGGGACAATGAGCAGTTCTTC. Translated: CASSRSGRGDNEQFF.

This clonotype was observed many times. The chain combines TRBV5-8 with TRBJ2-5, with a weak D call TRBD2 (6 bases). Per germline, CDR1 SGHTS and CDR2 YDEGEE. V lost 4 bases and J lost 2, with 15 bases in between. The CDR3 spans 15 residues. In DNA, the CDR3 is TGTGCCAGCAGCCCGGTCGGAGGGCGTCAAGAGACCCAGTACTTC. Amino acid sequence: CASSPVGGRQETQYF.

This clonotype was observed at least ten times. This sequence joins TRBV12-3 or TRBV12-4 and TRBJ2-1; TRBD2 matches at 9 bases. The V gene end was trimmed by 2 bases and the J gene end by 6 bases; junction bases not matched to a gene: 5. The length of the CDR3 is 15 residues. The CDR3 nucleotides read TGTGCCAGCAGTTTATCGACTAGCGGTGTCAATGAGCAGTTCTTC. The encoded protein is CASSLSTSGVNEQFF.

V usage is TRBV11-2 and J usage is TRBJ2-7; D tentatively fits TRBD1 or TRBD2 (5 bases each). V lost 5 bases, J lost 1 base, and 15 bases lay in between. CDR3 length: 15 amino acids. CDR1 SGHAT and CDR2 FQNNGV come from the germline V gene. CDR3 nucleotide sequence: TGTGCCAGCAGCCAAGATCTTGGGGGATCCTACGAGCAGTACTTC. It codes for CASSQDLGGSYEQYF.

This clonotype turned up a few times. The chain uses TRBV11-2 and TRBJ2-3; 9 nucleotides line up with TRBD2. CDR1 is SGHAT and CDR2 is FQNNGV in the germline V gene. The CDR3 extends over 17 amino acids. The junction had 14 bases not matched to a gene; V was cut back by 5 bases and J by 5 bases. CDR3 coding DNA: TGTGCCAGCAGCCCTCAAGGGGGGCGGGGGGGGAAAGATACGCAGTATTTT. Translation gives CASSPQGGRGGKDTQYF.

The chain has TRBV7-2 and TRBJ2-5, with TRBD2 identical over 7 bases. The CDR3 covers 15 residues. Looked up from germline, CDR1 is SGHTA and CDR2 is FQGNSA. Trimming took 1 base from V and 6 from J; bases not matched to a gene: 8. The CDR3 sequence is CASSLVGASGQTQYF. The CDR3 DNA reads TGTGCCAGCAGCTTAGTCGGGGCTAGCGGTCAGACCCAGTACTTC.

This chain connects TRBV19 to TRBJ2-1; D might be TRBD1 or TRBD2, each matching 5 bases. CDR3 length: 14 residues. V was trimmed by 1 base and J by 5 bases, leaving 9 bases between them. The germline V gene encodes CDR1 LNHDA and CDR2 SQIVND (reference sequence). The CDR3 bases are TGTGCCAGTAGTATAGTGGGGGACCACAATGAGCAGTTCTTC. Encoded protein: CASSIVGDHNEQFF.

This clonotype was found a few times. The rearrangement uses TRBV7-9 and TRBJ1-3; the D is unclear. V dropped 4 bases and J dropped 1 base, with 11 bases sitting between them. The germline gives CDR1 SEHNR, CDR2 FQNEAQ (reference sequence). The CDR3 is 15 residues long. This chain's CDR3 is CASSSPGRSGNTIYF. In DNA, the CDR3 is TGTGCCAGCAGCTCCCCCGGAAGGTCTGGAAACACCATATATTTT.

The genes are TRBV30 and TRBJ2-7; the match to TRBD2 covers 13 bases. Germline trimming cut 1 base from V and 3 bases from J; bases unmatched to any gene: 9. The CDR3 spans 17 residues. CDR1 and CDR2 from the germline V gene are GTSNPN and SVGIG (reference sequence). CDR3 sequence: CAWSAPGLAGIFYEQYF. CDR3 DNA: TGTGCCTGGAGTGCCCCGGGACTAGCGGGAATCTTCTACGAGCAGTACTTC.

This clonotype has just a few counts. Written as DNA, the CDR3 is TGTGCCAGTAGTATAGATCGAGAAATCGGGAGGTCCTACAATGAGCAGTTCTTC. This sequence encodes CASSIDREIGRSYNEQFF. The V call is TRBV19, the J call TRBJ2-1, with 7 bases aligning to TRBD2. Germline CDR1 reads LNHDA; CDR2 reads SQIVND (reference sequence). J gave up 1 base and V 0 bases, and 9 bases lay outside the gene matches. The CDR3 covers 18 residues.

At least ten counts were recorded for this clonotype. The CDR3: CASSSTAGATEKLFF. DNA of the CDR3: TGTGCCAGCAGCTCGACCGCGGGGGCGACTGAAAAACTGTTTTTT. The rearrangement uses TRBV11-2 and TRBJ1-4; the D gene is possibly TRBD1 (6 bases). CDR1 SGHAT and CDR2 FQNNGV come from the germline V gene. This CDR3 is built from 15 residues. V was trimmed by 4 bases and J by 7 bases, leaving 16 bases between them.

The sample holds many counts of this clonotype. The gene calls are TRBV12-3 or TRBV12-4 and TRBJ2-5; D ambiguous. The CDR3 has 13 amino acids. V lost 2 bases, J lost 4 bases, and 8 bases lay in between. The CDR3 DNA reads TGTGCCAGCAGTTTAACTTCAGCAGAGACCCAGTACTTC. Its protein product is CASSLTSAETQYF.

This clonotype was counted many times. V gene TRBV12-3 or TRBV12-4 combines with J gene TRBJ2-5, with D perhaps TRBD2 (5 bases). Trimming shortened V by 2 bases and J by 4 bases, and 11 bases separated the two germline ends. CDR3 length equals 14 residues. The CDR3 loop reads CASSLRGGGETQYF. Written as DNA, the CDR3 is TGTGCCAGCAGTTTACGGGGTGGTGGAGAGACCCAGTACTTC.

This clonotype has more than one count but fewer than ten. The J gene is TRBJ1-2, the V gene TRBV13; no clear D gene. Germline V gene sequence: CDR1 PRHDT, CDR2 FYEKMQ (reference sequence). V lost 0 bases and J 4 bases, leaving 6 bases between the germline ends. This CDR3 spans 13 amino acids. The CDR3 loop reads CASSLGSSYGYTF. CDR3 nucleotide sequence: TGTGCCAGCAGCTTAGGTTCGAGCTATGGCTACACCTTC.

This clonotype has ten or more counts. The chain has TRBV6-2 or TRBV6-3 and TRBJ1-5; D gene unclear. Between the trimmed V and J ends, which lost 2 bases and 4 bases, there was a span of 15 bases. The germline CDR1 and CDR2 sequences are MNHEY and SVGEGT. This CDR3 region has 16 residues. The CDR3 sequence: CASSYHPGSGNQPQHF. In nucleotides, the CDR3 is TGTGCCAGCAGTTACCATCCGGGTTCGGGAAATCAGCCCCAGCATTTT.

This clonotype was seen ten or more times. The chain uses TRBV27 and TRBJ2-1, with no clear D. Trimming pared 2 bases from V and 0 bases from J, leaving 14 bases between. The CDR3 has 17 residues. Germline CDR1 MNHEY, CDR2 SMNVEV (reference sequence). CDR3 sequence: CASSLDPRRYSYNEQFF. The CDR3 DNA reads as TGTGCCAGCAGTTTAGACCCGAGACGGTACTCCTACAATGAGCAGTTCTTC.